This T cell receptor (beta chain) appears in the sequencing data of a study of identical twins. This clonotype was found many times. The antigen is undetermined. The germline V and J ends were trimmed by 4 bases and 4 bases, with 8 bases remaining between them. This CDR3 is built from 12 residues. Germline values: CDR1 MDHEN, CDR2 SYDVKM. A single record per CDR3 protein comes from TCRdb applying MiXCR to the 5' RACE reads. Here the sample spans approximately 890,000 distinct CDR3 sequences, roughly 12% being singletons. Study-level results: Clonotypes of the beta chain that were abundant in cord blood carried fewer insertions (memory repertoires showed none). Invariant MAIT and iNKT cells could partly confound zero-insertion analyses.

This sample was shared with a second study, whose subject was yellow fever vaccine responses in identical twins.

The sequenced sample was PBMCs. The sequence came from a woman between 18 and 30 years old in good health. The chain links TRBV28 to TRBJ2-7, with D hard to call. CDR3 coding DNA: TGTGCCAGCAGTTCAACACCGTACGAGCAGTACGTC. Its translation: CASSSTPYEQYV.